This note documents a single TCR beta chain sequence. FACS was used to enrich TEMRA cells, whereas the CD8+ and CD4+ T cells were obtained by negative isolation. The sample originates from a study of CD8 T cells in Susac syndrome. A quantity of roughly 0.5 to 1 ug RNA underwent reverse transcription using random hexamers. The CDR3 of TCR beta was amplified by immunoSEQ multiplex PCR across 54 Vbeta and 13 Jbeta. TCRdb re-called the immunoSEQ multiplex PCR reads with MiXCR, one entry per CDR3 protein. The repertoire includes 150,000 to 200,000 distinct CDR3 sequences, around 94% of them detected once, and about 0.095% sits in the top ten. This TCR was sampled from a human donor with multiple sclerosis. The material sequenced was CD4+ T cells from PBMCs.

The CDR3 is CSAGTGTGRNEQFF. DNA of the CDR3: TGCAGCGCCGGAACCGGGACAGGGCGGAATGAGCAGTTCTTC. This chain joins TRBV29-1 and TRBJ2-1, with TRBD1 matching 9 bases. In germline, CDR1 is SQVTM, CDR2 ANQGSEA. The CDR3 extends over 14 amino acids. V shed 7 bases and J 7 bases; nucleotides not matched to a gene: 11.